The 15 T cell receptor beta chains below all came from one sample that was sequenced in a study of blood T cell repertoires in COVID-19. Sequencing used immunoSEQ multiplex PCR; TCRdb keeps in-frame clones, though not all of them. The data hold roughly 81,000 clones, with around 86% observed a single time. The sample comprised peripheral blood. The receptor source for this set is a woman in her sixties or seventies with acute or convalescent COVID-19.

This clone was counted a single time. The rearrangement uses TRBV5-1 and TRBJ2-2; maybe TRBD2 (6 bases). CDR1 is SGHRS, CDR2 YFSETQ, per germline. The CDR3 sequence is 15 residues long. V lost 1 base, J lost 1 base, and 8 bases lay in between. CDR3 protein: CASSLPGGNTGELFF. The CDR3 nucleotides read TGCGCCAGCAGCTTGCCCGGGGGGAACACCGGGGAGCTGTTTTTT.

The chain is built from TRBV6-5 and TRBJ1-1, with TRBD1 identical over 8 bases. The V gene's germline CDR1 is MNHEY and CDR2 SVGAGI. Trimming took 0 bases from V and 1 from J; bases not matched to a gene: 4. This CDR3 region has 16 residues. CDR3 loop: CASSYSAGTGNTEAFF. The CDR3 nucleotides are TGTGCCAGCAGTTACTCGGCGGGGACAGGGAACACTGAAGCTTTCTTT.

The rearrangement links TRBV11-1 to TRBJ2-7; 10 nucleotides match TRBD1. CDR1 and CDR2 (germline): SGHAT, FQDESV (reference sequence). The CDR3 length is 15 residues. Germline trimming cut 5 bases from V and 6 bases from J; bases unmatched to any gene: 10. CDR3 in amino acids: CASSTADRGQAEQYF. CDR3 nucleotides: TGTGCCAGCAGCACGGCCGACAGGGGGCAAGCCGAGCAGTACTTC.

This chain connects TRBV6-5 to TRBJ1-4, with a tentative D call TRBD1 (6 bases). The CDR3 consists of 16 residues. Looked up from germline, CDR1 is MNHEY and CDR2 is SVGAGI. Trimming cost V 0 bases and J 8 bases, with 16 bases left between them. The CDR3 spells CASSYSPQGNGEKLFF. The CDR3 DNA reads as TGTGCCAGCAGTTACTCGCCTCAGGGGAATGGAGAAAAACTGTTTTTT.

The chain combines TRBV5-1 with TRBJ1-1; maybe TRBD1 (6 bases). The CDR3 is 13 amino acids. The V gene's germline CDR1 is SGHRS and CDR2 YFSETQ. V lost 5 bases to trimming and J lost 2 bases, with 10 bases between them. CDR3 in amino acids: CASRKDRNTEAFF. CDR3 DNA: TGCGCCAGCAGGAAGGACAGAAACACTGAAGCTTTCTTT.

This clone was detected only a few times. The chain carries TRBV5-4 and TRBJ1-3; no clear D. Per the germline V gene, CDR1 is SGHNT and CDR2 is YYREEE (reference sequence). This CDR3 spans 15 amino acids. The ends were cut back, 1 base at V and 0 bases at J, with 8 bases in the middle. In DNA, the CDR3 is TGTGCCAGCAGCTTGTGGGCCCTCTCTGGAAACACCATATATTTT. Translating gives CASSLWALSGNTIYF.

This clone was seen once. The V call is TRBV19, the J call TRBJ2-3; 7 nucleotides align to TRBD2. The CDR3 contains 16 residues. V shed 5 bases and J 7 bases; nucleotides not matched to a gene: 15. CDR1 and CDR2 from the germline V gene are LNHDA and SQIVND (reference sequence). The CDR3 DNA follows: TGTGCCAGTAGTCAATCATCCAGCGGGGTTGTGAATACGCAGTATTTT. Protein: CASSQSSSGVVNTQYF.

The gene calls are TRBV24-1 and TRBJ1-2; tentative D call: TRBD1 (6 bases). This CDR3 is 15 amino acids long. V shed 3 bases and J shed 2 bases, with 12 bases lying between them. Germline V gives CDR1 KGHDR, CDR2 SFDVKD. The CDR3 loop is CATSDGGAANYGYTF. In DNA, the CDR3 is TGTGCCACCAGTGATGGGGGGGCGGCAAACTATGGCTACACCTTC.

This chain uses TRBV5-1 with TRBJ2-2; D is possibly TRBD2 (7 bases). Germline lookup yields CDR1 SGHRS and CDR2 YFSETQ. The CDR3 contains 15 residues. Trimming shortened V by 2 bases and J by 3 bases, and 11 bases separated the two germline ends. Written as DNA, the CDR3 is TGCGCCAGCAGCTTTAGGGAGGGGGACACCGGGGAGCTGTTTTTT. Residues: CASSFREGDTGELFF.

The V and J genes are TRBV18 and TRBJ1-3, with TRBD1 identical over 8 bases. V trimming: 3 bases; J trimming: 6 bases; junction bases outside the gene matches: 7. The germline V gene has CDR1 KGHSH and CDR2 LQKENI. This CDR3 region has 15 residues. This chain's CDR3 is CASSPGQVIVNTIYF. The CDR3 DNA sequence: TGTGCCAGCTCACCGGGACAGGTTATCGTAAACACCATATATTTT.

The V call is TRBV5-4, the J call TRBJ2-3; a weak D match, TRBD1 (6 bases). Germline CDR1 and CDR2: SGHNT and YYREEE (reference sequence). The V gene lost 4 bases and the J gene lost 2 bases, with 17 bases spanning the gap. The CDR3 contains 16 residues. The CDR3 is CASSPGTPSFTDTQYF. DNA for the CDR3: TGTGCCAGCAGCCCCGGGACACCTTCATTCACAGATACGCAGTATTTT.

The CDR3 sequence: CASSAYRGEKLFF. In DNA, the CDR3 is TGTGCCAGCAGCGCATACAGGGGCGAAAAACTGTTTTTT. The rearrangement uses TRBV5-4 and TRBJ1-4; 7 bases match TRBD1. The J segment lost 8 bases and the V segment lost 4 bases, leaving 5 bases of the junction unmatched. This CDR3 has 13 amino acids. From germline, CDR1 is SGHNT and CDR2 YYREEE (reference sequence).

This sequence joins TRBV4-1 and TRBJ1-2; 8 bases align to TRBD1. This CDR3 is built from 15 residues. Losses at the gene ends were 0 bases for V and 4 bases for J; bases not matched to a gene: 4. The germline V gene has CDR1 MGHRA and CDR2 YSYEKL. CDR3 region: CASSQDRTGGYGYTF. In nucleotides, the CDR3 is TGCGCCAGCAGCCAAGATCGAACAGGGGGCTATGGCTACACCTTC.

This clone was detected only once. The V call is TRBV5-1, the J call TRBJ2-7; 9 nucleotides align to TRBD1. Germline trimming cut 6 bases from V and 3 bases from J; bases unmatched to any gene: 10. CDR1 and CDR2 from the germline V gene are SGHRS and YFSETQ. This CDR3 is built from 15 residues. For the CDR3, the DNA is TGCGCCAGCAAAAAACAGGGGGCGACAGTCTACGAGCAGTACTTC. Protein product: CASKKQGATVYEQYF.

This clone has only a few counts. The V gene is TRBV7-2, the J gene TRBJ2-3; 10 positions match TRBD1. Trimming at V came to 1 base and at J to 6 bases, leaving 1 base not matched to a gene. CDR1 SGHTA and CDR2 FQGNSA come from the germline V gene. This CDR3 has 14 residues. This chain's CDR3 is CASSLGTGGDTQYF. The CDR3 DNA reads TGTGCCAGCAGCTTAGGGACAGGGGGGGATACGCAGTATTTT.